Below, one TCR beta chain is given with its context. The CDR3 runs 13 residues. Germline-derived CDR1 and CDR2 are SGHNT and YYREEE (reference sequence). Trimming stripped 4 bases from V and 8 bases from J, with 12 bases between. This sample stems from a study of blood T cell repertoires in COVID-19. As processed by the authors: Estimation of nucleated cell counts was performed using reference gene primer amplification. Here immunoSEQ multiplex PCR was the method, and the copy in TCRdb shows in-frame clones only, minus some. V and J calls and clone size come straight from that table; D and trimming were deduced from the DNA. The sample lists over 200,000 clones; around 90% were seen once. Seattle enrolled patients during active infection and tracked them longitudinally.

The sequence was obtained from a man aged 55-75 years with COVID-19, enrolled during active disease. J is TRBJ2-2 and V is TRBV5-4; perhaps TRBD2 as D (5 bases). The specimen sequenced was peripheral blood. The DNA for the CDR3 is TGTGCCAGCAGCCCGGGGTGGAGGGGGGAGCTGTTTTTT. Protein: CASSPGWRGELFF. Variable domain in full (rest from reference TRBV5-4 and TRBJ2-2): ETGVTQSPTHLIKTRGQQVTLRCSSQSGHNTVSWYQQALGQGPQFIFQYYREEENGRGNFPPRFSGLQFPNYSSELNVNALELDDSALYLCASSPGWRGELFFGEGSRLTVL.